A selection of T cell receptor beta chains follows, all from one sample in a study of metastatic and nonmetastatic thyroid tumors. MiXCR re-clonotyped the PCR reads for TCRdb. Here the sample spans some 4,300 clones, just under 30% being singletons. Input material: adjacent normal tissue. Every receptor here comes from a male donor with papillary thyroid cancer or a benign thyroid nodule (not recorded which). Some clones in this sample may be carry-over from other donors' samples. CDR3s leave out the opening cysteine and the closing phenylalanine or tryptophan. Each record gives: V gene, J gene, CDR3 protein.

v_gene: TRBV20-1; j_gene: TRBJ2-6; CDR3aa: SANRGLAGANVLT
v_gene: TRBV11-1; j_gene: TRBJ2-1; CDR3aa: ASSSLETSVYNEQF
v_gene: TRBV28; j_gene: TRBJ1-5; CDR3aa: ASSLRQSYSNQPQH
v_gene: TRBV7-2; j_gene: TRBJ1-1; CDR3aa: ASSLVTDTEAF
v_gene: TRBV6-1; j_gene: TRBJ1-2; CDR3aa: ASRVQGQGTYGYT
v_gene: TRBV12-3/TRBV12-4; j_gene: TRBJ2-5; CDR3aa: ASSGGAGGGETQY
v_gene: TRBV5-6; j_gene: TRBJ2-3; CDR3aa: AISLRGLALSDTQY
v_gene: TRBV28; j_gene: TRBJ2-1; CDR3aa: ASSFKLTSGDYNEQF
v_gene: TRBV7-8; j_gene: TRBJ2-3; CDR3aa: ASSLGDYDTDTQY
v_gene: TRBV28; j_gene: TRBJ2-3; CDR3aa: ASSSPGLVTPFTDTQY
v_gene: TRBV11-2; j_gene: TRBJ2-3; CDR3aa: ASSLFPSATDTQY
v_gene: TRBV7-8; j_gene: TRBJ2-3; CDR3aa: ASSFLPSGTNTDTQY
v_gene: TRBV11-1; j_gene: TRBJ1-3; CDR3aa: ASSWTGAISGNTIY
v_gene: TRBV12-5; j_gene: TRBJ1-1; CDR3aa: ASGPGTVGPF
v_gene: TRBV20-1; j_gene: TRBJ2-7; CDR3aa: SARADPRETSLSPYEQY
v_gene: TRBV14; j_gene: TRBJ1-1; CDR3aa: ASSQLNGWDGWTEAF
v_gene: TRBV28; j_gene: TRBJ1-3; CDR3aa: ASSLVQKDTIY
v_gene: TRBV11-2; j_gene: TRBJ2-3; CDR3aa: ASSLGPSGRAANTQY
v_gene: TRBV30; j_gene: TRBJ1-5; CDR3aa: AWEAGSNQPQH
v_gene: TRBV7-9; j_gene: TRBJ2-5; CDR3aa: ASSPGNSGKKETQY
v_gene: TRBV6-2/TRBV6-3; j_gene: TRBJ2-3; CDR3aa: ASSLLAGGRDTQY
v_gene: TRBV6-1; j_gene: TRBJ1-6; CDR3aa: AISPRGVSHNSPLH
v_gene: TRBV12-3/TRBV12-4; j_gene: TRBJ2-7; CDR3aa: ASRSDSFYEQY